One T cell receptor (beta chain) is described in this entry. No antigen is known for it. No much larger clonotype is one base removed from it; base qualities were not supplied. The CDR3, cysteine through phenylalanine, is 14 amino acids long. Only the CDR3 portion is preserved as DNA: 42 bases, with reading frame beginning at the first base. Sequences SGHNT (CDR1) and YYREEE (CDR2) are obtained from the germline V gene (reference sequence). V and J are truncated by 3 bases and 6 bases respectively, leaving an intervening sequence of 14 bases. This record belongs to a study of OX40 agonist ivuxolimab in advanced cancers. Regarding the research as a whole: Ivuxolimab was a fully human IgG2 agonistic monoclonal antibody targeting the costimulatory receptor OX40 (CD134). The paper reports the monotherapy dose-escalation portion (N = 52 patients) of the phase I ivuxolimab trial. Partial responses occurred in three dose-escalation patients, of whom one had hepatocellular carcinoma and two had cutaneous melanoma. In the dose-escalation cohort, nearly 85% of patients were male, and the mean age was 60 years with a range of roughly 23 to 79. The purpose of peripheral TCRbeta sequencing was to test whether ivuxolimab changed TCR sequence diversity and led to clonal T-cell expansion. Intravenous ivuxolimab was administered to patients every 2 weeks at six dose levels: 0.01, 0.1, 0.3, 1.5, 3 and 10 mg/kg. Patients were allowed to have had prior anti-PD-1, anti-PD-L1 or anti-CTLA-4 therapy, and approximately 41% of the dose-escalation patients had previously received checkpoint inhibitors. Of the roughly 52 dose-escalation patients, hepatocellular carcinoma was present in about 20, melanoma in approximately 15, renal cell carcinoma in 9 and head and neck cancer in 9. Here is what the overall study found, with its caveats: At doses from 0.1 to 3.0 mg/kg, clonal expansion was seen in both CD4+ and CD8+ blood T cells between baseline and week 6. Low levels of normalized T-cell clonal expansion were also shown by some nonresponding patients. In partial responders in the 0.1-3.0 mg/kg groups, normalized peripheral clonal expansion was found to be among the lowest, especially among CD8+ T cells. The antigen specificity of the peripheral T cells that underwent clonal expansion was not determined. After ivuxolimab, CD8+ T cells had more expanded clones than CD4+ T cells on average.

Genomic DNA was isolated from the sorted cells so that the TCRbeta CDR3 region could be sequenced. The immunoSEQ Assay was used for sequencing of TCRbeta CDR3 regions. Sourced from immuneACCESS, this table was stored by TCRdb with only in-frame sequences that have V and J called. A share of the clones is absent; for the studies checked, an unresolved V gene accounts for under half, and the remainder has no known explanation. This sample lists roughly 77,000 clones; roughly 80% were detected once. The ten biggest clones cover more than 3.5% of the sample. Patients with autoimmune disease history or receiving systemic immunosuppression were excluded from the trial. In every dose cohort, peripheral blood was drawn for TCR sequencing at baseline, cycle 4 day 1, and cycle 7 day 1. Samples came from an open-label, multicenter, first-in-human phase I dose-escalation trial of ivuxolimab. The trial enrolled adults with locally advanced or metastatic head and neck squamous cell, hepatocellular, melanoma or renal cell carcinoma. Before TCR sequencing, CD4+ and CD8+ T cells were separately sorted from peripheral blood.

In this chain, TRBV5-4 is recombined with TRBJ2-3, and the D gene may be TRBD2, 5 bases matching. This clonotype was obtained from an adult with an advanced solid tumor such as melanoma, head and neck, liver or kidney cancer. The specimen was CD4+ or CD8+ T cells sorted from blood, collected in a trial of the OX40 agonist ivuxolimab. In nucleotides, the sequence is TGTGCCAGCAGCTACCCGGGGTACGGGGATACGCAGTATTTT. Its amino acids are CASSYPGYGDTQYF.